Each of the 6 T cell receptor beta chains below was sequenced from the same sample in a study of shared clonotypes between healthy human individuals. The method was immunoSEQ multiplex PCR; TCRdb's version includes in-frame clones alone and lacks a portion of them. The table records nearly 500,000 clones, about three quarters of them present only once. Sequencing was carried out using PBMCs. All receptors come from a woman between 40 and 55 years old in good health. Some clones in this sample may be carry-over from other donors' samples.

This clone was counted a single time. The CDR3 loop is CASSEALRQAQETQYF. In DNA, the CDR3 is TGTGCCAGCAGTGAAGCGCTTCGGCAGGCGCAAGAGACCCAGTACTTC. The gene calls are TRBV6-1 and TRBJ2-5; no clear D. V was shortened by 0 bases and J by 2 bases, with 13 bases between the two germline ends. The CDR3 sequence is 16 residues long. Germline V gives CDR1 MNHNS, CDR2 SASEGT.

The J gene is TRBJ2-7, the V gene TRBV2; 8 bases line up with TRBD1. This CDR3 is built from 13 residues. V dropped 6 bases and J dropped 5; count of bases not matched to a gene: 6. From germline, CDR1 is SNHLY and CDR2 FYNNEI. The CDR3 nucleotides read TGTGCCAGCAGGGGGACAGGAGCCAACGAGCAGTACTTC. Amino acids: CASRGTGANEQYF.

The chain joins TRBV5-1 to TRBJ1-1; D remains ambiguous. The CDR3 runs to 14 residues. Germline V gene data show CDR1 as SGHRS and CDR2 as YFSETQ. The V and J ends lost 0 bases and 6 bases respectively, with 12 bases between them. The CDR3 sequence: CASSLVGRSAEAFF. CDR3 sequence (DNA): TGCGCCAGCAGCTTGGTTGGCAGGTCGGCTGAAGCTTTCTTT.

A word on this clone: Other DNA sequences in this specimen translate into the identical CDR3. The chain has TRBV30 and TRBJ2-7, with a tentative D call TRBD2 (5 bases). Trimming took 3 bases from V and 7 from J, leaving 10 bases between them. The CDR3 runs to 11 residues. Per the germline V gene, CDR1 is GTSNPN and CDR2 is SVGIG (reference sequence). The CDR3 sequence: CAWSLGGEQYF. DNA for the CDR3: TGTGCCTGGAGCCTGGGCGGGGAGCAGTACTTC.

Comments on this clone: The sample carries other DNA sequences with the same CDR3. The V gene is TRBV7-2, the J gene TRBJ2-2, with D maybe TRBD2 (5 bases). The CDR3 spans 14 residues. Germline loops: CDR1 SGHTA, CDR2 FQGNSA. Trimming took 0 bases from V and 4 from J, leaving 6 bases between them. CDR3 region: CASSLARGTGELFF. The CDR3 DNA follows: TGTGCCAGCAGCTTAGCTCGGGGCACCGGGGAGCTGTTTTTT.

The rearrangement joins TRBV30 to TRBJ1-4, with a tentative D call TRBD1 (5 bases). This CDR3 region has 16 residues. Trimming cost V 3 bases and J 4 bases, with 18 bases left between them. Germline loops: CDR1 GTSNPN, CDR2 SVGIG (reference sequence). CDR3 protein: CAWSGAVGGINEKLFF. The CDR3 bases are TGTGCCTGGAGCGGAGCGGTTGGGGGAATTAATGAAAAACTGTTTTTT.